The rows below give T cell receptor beta chains drawn from one sample of a study of blood T cell repertoires in COVID-19. Libraries were prepared by immunoSEQ multiplex PCR; TCRdb keeps only in-frame clonotypes and omits some of them. Among around 120,000 clones listed, about 86% were seen once. The material sequenced was peripheral blood. These receptors all stem from an older man who had recovered from COVID-19. Each CDR3 is given with its conserved first and last residue. The D gene is left open where the match is weak. Size values are once, few and many counts, or a class for expanded clones, and some rows have none.

clone_size d_call j_call v_call cdr3_nt cdr3_aa
NA TRBD2 TRBJ2-2 TRBV11-2 TGTGCCAGCAGCTTTAGCGGGACCCACAACACCGGGGAGCTGTTTTTT CASSFSGTHNTGELFF
once TRBD1 TRBJ1-2 TRBV6-5 TGTGCCAGTGACGGCGGTATACGGGACAGCTATGGCTACACCTTC CASDGGIRDSYGYTF
NA TRBD1 TRBJ1-5 TRBV6-6 TGTGCCAGCAACGACAGGGGGCAGGGGAGCAATCAGCCCCAGCATTTT CASNDRGQGSNQPQHF
NA TRBD2 TRBJ2-7 TRBV12-3/TRBV12-4 TGTGCCAGCAGTTCTCGACTAGCCGGCGAGCAGTACTTC CASSSRLAGEQYF
NA TRBD2 TRBJ2-1 TRBV6-4 TGTGCCAGCAGTGGGGGACTAGCGGGAGGTAATGAGCAGTTCTTC CASSGGLAGGNEQFF
NA TRBD2 TRBJ2-2 TRBV6-6 TGTGCCAGCAGTTACGGTCTAGCGGGACGAACCGGGGAGCTGTTTTTT CASSYGLAGRTGELFF
NA TRBD1 TRBJ1-2 TRBV2 TGTGCCAGCACCCTGACAGGGGCGTCAGGTGGCTACACCTTC CASTLTGASGGYTF
NA NA TRBJ2-3 TRBV6-5 TGTGCCAGCAGACCTAGCGCCCGCACAGATACGCAGTATTTT CASRPSARTDTQYF
NA NA TRBJ2-7 TRBV7-9 TGTGCCAGCAGGCGGGCGGGACCCACCTACGAGCAGTACTTC CASRRAGPTYEQYF
NA TRBD1 TRBJ1-6 TRBV9 TGTGCCAGCAGCGCCCGGGACAGGGAGGGTTCACCCCTCCACTTT CASSARDREGSPLHF
few TRBD1 TRBJ2-7 TRBV5-4 TGTGCCAGCAGCGAAGGGACAGGGAGTTACGAGCAGTACTTC CASSEGTGSYEQYF
NA NA TRBJ2-2 TRBV3-1/TRBV3-2 TGTGCCAGCAGCCCTATGTCTACGAACACCGGGGAGCTGTTTTTT CASSPMSTNTGELFF
NA TRBD2 TRBJ2-1 TRBV28 TGTGCCAGCACCTGGGCGGGGGACAATGAGCAGTTCTTC CASTWAGDNEQFF
NA NA TRBJ2-7 TRBV11-2 TGTGCCAGCAGCTTTAGCGGTTGGGGGGAGCAGTACTTC CASSFSGWGEQYF